This entry is about one T cell receptor (beta chain). Its target is unknown. This specimen comes from a study of T cells in Graves' hyperthyroidism and ophthalmopathy. TCR beta CDR3 region amplification was performed from RNA transcripts. Primed by the HTBI set, a first-round RT-PCR was run on the TCR CDR3. Using its own MiXCR run on the multiplex PCR reads, TCRdb lists one record per CDR3 protein. The sample shows 600,000 or so distinct CDR3 sequences, about 45% of them seen only once. Study outcomes and limitations: A model of 13 V-J features distinguished ophthalmopathy from stable hyperthyroidism. Ophthalmopathy, which appeared later, was predicted by the model a median about 6.8 months before onset.

Unmatched junction bases numbered 10, after V lost 3 bases and J lost 6 bases. The germline V gene has CDR1 SSHAT and CDR2 FNYEAQ (reference sequence). This CDR3 comprises 16 residues. Patients were excluded because of uncontrolled infection, other autoimmune disease, pregnancy or lactation. Each diagnosis drew on symptoms, thyroxine, TRAb, thyroid ultrasound and orbital computed tomography findings. The rearrangement joins TRBV7-7 to TRBJ1-1, with 10 bases identical to TRBD1. Sequencing was carried out using peripheral blood or thyroid tissue (not recorded which). The sequence derives from a woman aged 18-29 years with Graves' hyperthyroidism. The CDR3 sequence is CASSLGGTGVEAEAFF. CDR3 sequence (DNA): TGTGCCAGCAGCTTGGGCGGGACAGGGGTTGAGGCTGAAGCTTTCTTT.